This T cell receptor beta chain was recovered during a study of T cells in localized non-small cell lung cancer. Clones were sequenced by immunoSEQ multiplex PCR, and TCRdb holds only the in-frame ones, with some missing. The sample shows tens of thousands of clones, 65% to 85% of them seen only once. Trimming pared 5 bases from V and 5 bases from J, leaving 14 bases between. CDR1 and CDR2 (germline): SGHTA, FQGNSA. CDR3 size: 14 residues. This TCR was sampled from a female donor over 55 with stage I lung adenocarcinoma. The chain employs TRBV7-2 and TRBJ2-3; maybe TRBD1 (6 bases). The starting material was peripheral blood, obtained before any cancer treatment. DNA for the CDR3: TGTGCCAGCAGCACCAGCCCCAGGGGAGATACGCAGTATTTT. Residues: CASSTSPRGDTQYF.